Each of the 17 T cell receptor beta chains below was sequenced from the same sample in a study of CD8+ T cells in alopecia areata. Extracted RNA was reverse transcribed, and the resulting cDNA served as sequencing template. The method was immunoSEQ multiplex PCR; TCRdb's version includes in-frame clones alone and lacks a portion of them. The sample has fewer than 150,000 clones, 82% seen once. As to treatment: oral pan-JAK inhibitor, 5-10 mg twice daily. Sequences were derived from CD8+ T cells sorted from blood, sampled at week 4, from a patient treated with tofacitinib. The source of these receptors is a human donor with alopecia areata.

This chain uses TRBV7-9 with TRBJ2-7; TRBD1 matches 8 bases. Germline V CDR1 and CDR2: SEHNR, FQNEAQ (reference sequence). V trimming: 5 bases; J trimming: 4 bases; junction bases outside the gene matches: 7. This CDR3 spans 14 amino acids. CDR3 bases: TGTGCCAGCAGCCCGAGGACAGGGCGGTACGAGCAGTACTTC. Its translation is CASSPRTGRYEQYF.

The chain links TRBV29-1 to TRBJ1-5, with D hard to call. V lost 0 bases to trimming and J lost 6 bases, with 18 bases between them. CDR1 is SQVTM and CDR2 is ANQGSEA in the germline V gene. CDR3 length: 16 amino acids. For the CDR3, the DNA is TGCAGCGTTGAAGATCAAGGTGGCACCCCGGGTCAGCCCCAGCATTTT. Amino acids: CSVEDQGGTPGQPQHF.

V usage is TRBV11-2 and J usage is TRBJ2-3; D gene ambiguous. The length of the CDR3 is 17 residues. The ends were cut back, 5 bases at V and 1 base at J, with 19 bases in the middle. CDR1 is SGHAT, CDR2 FQNNGV, per germline. This CDR3 is CASSQSVEQIGTDTQYF. CDR3 DNA: TGTGCCAGCAGCCAGAGTGTGGAACAGATAGGCACAGATACGCAGTATTTT. Supplemented by reference TRBV11-2 and TRBJ2-3, the full variable domain reads EAGVAQSPRYKIIEKRQSVAFWCNPISGHATLYWYQQILGQGPKLLIQFQNNGVVDDSQLPKDRFSAERLKGVDSTLKIQPAKLEDSAVYLCASSQSVEQIGTDTQYFGPGTRLTVL.

This chain connects TRBV19 to TRBJ2-1, with D unresolved. This CDR3 comprises 13 residues. In germline, CDR1 is LNHDA, CDR2 SQIVND (reference sequence). CDR3 nucleotide sequence: TGTGCTCCTATCCCCGTATTTTGCAATGAGCAGTTCTTC. Encoded protein: CAPIPVFCNEQFF.

This chain joins TRBV19 and TRBJ2-5; TRBD2 aligns across 12 bases. The J call is in doubt because the DNA end fits TRBJ2-7 better. The CDR3 has 15 amino acids. CDR1 is LNHDA and CDR2 is SQIVND in the germline V gene (reference sequence). The chain's CDR3 is CASSPTSGGTYEQYF. DNA for the CDR3: TGTGCCAGTAGTCCTACTAGCGGGGGGACCTACGAGCAGTACTTC.

The chain uses TRBV19 and TRBJ2-1, with 7 bases identical to TRBD2. This CDR3 is built from 14 residues. The ends lost 7 bases at V and 7 bases at J; junction bases unmatched: 10. Germline V gives CDR1 LNHDA, CDR2 SQIVND (reference sequence). The CDR3 DNA reads as TGTGCCAGTAAGGAGTGGGGGGGGAAGAATGAGCAGTTCTTC. Encoded protein: CASKEWGGKNEQFF.

The CDR3 DNA reads as TGTGCCAGCAGCTTATCCGGACTAGCGGGGGTTACAGATACGCAGTATTTT. It encodes CASSLSGLAGVTDTQYF. V and J are TRBV7-2 and TRBJ2-3; 13 bases are a match to TRBD2. The CDR3 is 17 residues long. Germline V lookup: CDR1 SGHTA, CDR2 FQGNSA. After removal of 2 bases from V and 3 bases from J, the junction contained 5 bases not matched to a gene.

The chain combines TRBV5-1 with TRBJ1-1; D is uncertain. Germline CDR1 and CDR2: SGHRS and YFSETQ. This CDR3 region has 16 residues. The V end lost 3 bases, the J end lost 0 bases, and 15 bases lay between the germline ends. CDR3 protein: CASSSPAEGLNTEAFF. The CDR3 DNA sequence: TGCGCCAGCAGCTCCCCCGCGGAGGGATTGAACACTGAAGCTTTCTTT.

This clone has just a few counts. The chain uses TRBV7-8 and TRBJ2-3; D gene ambiguous. The CDR3 extends over 16 amino acids. The germline gives CDR1 SGHVS, CDR2 FQNEAQ. Trimming stripped 1 base from V and 2 bases from J, with 13 bases between. This CDR3 is CASSLVVSRYTDTQYF. CDR3 sequence (DNA): TGTGCCAGCAGCTTAGTAGTTTCGAGATACACAGATACGCAGTATTTT.

This chain uses TRBV11-1 with TRBJ2-1, with D hard to call. This CDR3 is 13 amino acids long. V was shortened by 1 base and J by 4 bases, with 5 bases between the two germline ends. The germline gives CDR1 SGHAT, CDR2 FQDESV (reference sequence). In nucleotides, the CDR3 is TGTGCCAGCAGCTTAGGAGGTTACAATGAGCAGTTCTTC. Encoded protein: CASSLGGYNEQFF.

The CDR3 DNA is TGTGCCAGCAGTTTATCGAAGGGCCCTGCAGATACGCAGTATTTT. Translation gives CASSLSKGPADTQYF. The chain recombines TRBV27 with TRBJ2-3; the D is unclear. The CDR3 sequence is 15 residues long. CDR1 and CDR2 from the germline V gene are MNHEY and SMNVEV (reference sequence). The germline V and J ends were trimmed by 0 bases and 4 bases, with 11 bases remaining between them.

The V call is TRBV4-3, the J call TRBJ2-7; a weak D match, TRBD2 (5 bases). CDR3 size: 14 residues. Germline V gene sequence: CDR1 LGHNA, CDR2 YSLEER. V lost 2 bases and J 7 bases, leaving 15 bases between the germline ends. CDR3 sequence: CASSQRSSGIEQYF. The CDR3 DNA sequence: TGCGCCAGCAGCCAAAGGTCTTCCGGGATAGAGCAGTACTTC.

This clone occurred once. The genes are TRBV27 and TRBJ2-7; 8 nucleotides line up with TRBD1. The CDR3 is made up of 16 amino acids. Germline loops: CDR1 MNHEY, CDR2 SMNVEV (reference sequence). V lost 5 bases and J lost 4; bases outside the gene matches: 13. CDR3 nucleotides: TGTGCCAGCAGTCCTCGACAGGGGATCCCCACGTACGAGCAGTACTTC. Its translation: CASSPRQGIPTYEQYF.

This clone has just one count. V is TRBV4-3 and J is TRBJ1-5; D uncertain. The germline V and J ends were trimmed by 0 bases and 1 base, with 10 bases remaining between them. This CDR3 comprises 16 residues. Germline CDR1 is LGHNA and CDR2 is YSLEER. Written as DNA, the CDR3 is TGCGCCAGCAGCCAAGATGTGGACCGGAGCAATCAGCCCCAGCATTTT. This translates into CASSQDVDRSNQPQHF.

The J gene is TRBJ2-5, the V gene TRBV9; a possible D gene is TRBD2 (6 bases). V lost 4 bases and J 1 base, leaving 14 bases between the germline ends. The germline V gene encodes CDR1 SGDLS and CDR2 YYNGEE. The CDR3 extends over 15 amino acids. The chain's CDR3 is CASSSLDYPQETQYF. The CDR3 coding sequence is TGTGCCAGCAGCTCCCTGGACTACCCCCAAGAGACCCAGTACTTC.

V gene TRBV4-3 combines with J gene TRBJ2-3, with 8 bases lining up with TRBD1. Germline-derived CDR1 and CDR2 are LGHNA and YSLEER. The length of the CDR3 is 18 residues. With 1 base clipped from V and 4 bases from J, the junction kept 13 bases outside the gene matches. The CDR3 DNA reads as TGCGCCAGCAGCCAAGGTTGGACAGGGCATCGGGTCGCAGATACGCAGTATTTT. Its protein is CASSQGWTGHRVADTQYF.

In this sample, this clone turned up a few times. This CDR3 reads CASSQRKVGLVYNEQFF. CDR3 sequence (DNA): TGCGCCAGCAGCCAAAGGAAGGTGGGACTAGTTTACAATGAGCAGTTCTTC. The genes are TRBV4-3 and TRBJ2-1; 8 bases are shared with TRBD2. Germline-derived CDR1 and CDR2 are LGHNA and YSLEER. V shed 2 bases, J shed 4 bases, and the junction held 10 bases outside the gene matches. The CDR3 consists of 17 residues.